The rows below give T cell receptor beta chains drawn from one sample of a study of glioma-infiltrating T cells. In TCRdb, the multiplex PCR reads were re-called with MiXCR into one record per CDR3 protein. The sample has about 89,000 distinct CDR3 sequences; about 23% are singletons. Sequenced sample: glioma tissue, nonneoplastic brain tissue, or PBMCs (not recorded which). The receptors derive from a human donor with low-grade glioma or glioblastoma, undergoing nonglioma brain surgery, or in good health (not recorded which). Both conserved end residues are part of each CDR3. A D gene is named only where the DNA matches it firmly. Clone size, where shown, is once, few, many, or a class for clones that have expanded.

V	D	size	J	CDR3	DNA
TRBV18	.	many	TRBJ2-1	CASSLGTGSYNEQFF	TGTGCCAGCTCCCTAGGGACCGGTTCCTACAATGAGCAGTTCTTC
TRBV5-6	.	.	TRBJ1-2	CASSPLGEGNYGYTF	TGTGCCAGCAGCCCGCTGGGGGAGGGGAACTATGGCTACACCTTC
TRBV20-1	.	many	TRBJ2-1	CSARVGLLARGEQFF	TGCAGTGCTAGAGTAGGATTGTTAGCCAGGGGTGAGCAGTTCTTC
TRBV19	.	.	TRBJ1-4	CASNKYRNEKLFF	TGTGCCAGTAACAAATATCGGAATGAAAAACTGTTTTTT
TRBV4-1	.	many	TRBJ2-1	CASSRVRDIGYNEQFF	TGCGCCAGCAGCCGCGTCCGGGACATCGGCTACAATGAGCAGTTCTTC
TRBV15	.	.	TRBJ1-3	CATSRSIESSGSTIYF	TGTGCCACCAGCAGGTCGATTGAGAGCTCTGGAAGCACCATATATTTT
TRBV7-2	.	many	TRBJ1-3	CASSSGPSGNTIYF	TGTGCCAGCAGCTCAGGGCCCTCTGGAAACACCATATATTTT
TRBV10-2	.	.	TRBJ1-2	CASRQRGVGYGYTF	TGCGCCAGCAGACAGCGGGGGGTCGGCTATGGCTACACCTTC
TRBV20-1	.	many	TRBJ2-5	CSARQETQYF	TGCAGTGCGCGGCAAGAGACCCAGTACTTC
TRBV4-1	.	few	TRBJ2-5	CASSQIWAPQETQYF	TGCGCCAGCAGCCAAATCTGGGCCCCCCAAGAGACCCAGTACTTC
TRBV19	.	few	TRBJ1-1	CASSRGRGFAEAFF	TGTGCCAGTAGTAGGGGCAGGGGATTCGCTGAAGCTTTCTTT
TRBV4-2	.	few	TRBJ2-7	CASSQDYTPTYEQYF	TGTGCCAGCAGCCAAGATTATACTCCCACCTACGAGCAGTACTTC
TRBV25-1	.	many	TRBJ2-5	CASSEGVVETQYF	TGTGCCAGCAGTGAGGGGGTTGTGGAGACCCAGTACTTC
TRBV18	.	many	TRBJ2-3	CASSQDSADTQYF	TGTGCCAGCTCACAAGACAGCGCGGATACGCAGTATTTT
TRBV5-1	.	many	TRBJ1-1	CASSPHGGSTEAFF	TGCGCCAGCAGCCCACATGGGGGGAGCACTGAAGCTTTCTTT
TRBV7-9	TRBD1	.	TRBJ2-7	CASSLGRGFAYEQYF	TGTGCCAGCAGCTTAGGCAGGGGGTTTGCCTACGAGCAGTACTTC
TRBV3-1	.	many	TRBJ1-5	CASSQDGQRNQPQHF	TGTGCCAGCAGCCAAGATGGCCAGCGCAATCAGCCCCAGCATTTT
TRBV5-1	.	many	TRBJ2-5	CASSPGGGRRQETQYF	TGCGCCAGCAGCCCGGGTGGGGGTAGGCGCCAAGAGACCCAGTACTTC
TRBV6-1	.	many	TRBJ1-3	CASRQGNGNTIYF	TGTGCCAGCAGACAGGGAAATGGAAACACCATATATTTT
TRBV6-1	TRBD1	.	TRBJ2-7	CASSVGPGQGAYEQYF	TGTGCCAGCAGTGTGGGACCGGGACAGGGGGCCTACGAGCAGTACTTC
TRBV12-3/TRBV12-4	TRBD2	once	TRBJ2-1	CASSLRFSGNSVSGNEQFF	TGTGCCAGCAGTTTACGGTTTAGCGGGAATAGTGTCTCTGGGAATGAGCAGTTCTTC
TRBV29-1	.	.	TRBJ1-6	CSVAESSYNSPLHF	TGCAGCGTTGCCGAGAGCTCCTATAATTCACCCCTCCACTTT
TRBV6-6	.	many	TRBJ1-1	CASSYGGARGLNTEAFF	TGTGCCAGCAGTTACGGGGGGGCCCGTGGGCTGAACACTGAAGCTTTCTTT
TRBV7-2	.	many	TRBJ1-5	CASSLDQGSLYSNQPQHF	TGTGCCAGCAGCTTAGATCAGGGGTCCCTTTATAGCAATCAGCCCCAGCATTTT